What follows are 19 T cell receptor beta chains derived from one specimen sequenced in a study of blood T cell repertoires in COVID-19. The method was immunoSEQ multiplex PCR; TCRdb's version includes in-frame clones alone and lacks a portion of them. The sample includes 100,000 to 150,000 clones, 60% to 85% of them seen just once. Sequenced sample: peripheral blood. These receptors came from a man aged 70-80 years with acute or convalescent COVID-19.

This clone was detected a few times. The chain links TRBV9 to TRBJ1-2; 7 bases map to TRBD1. The V gene end was trimmed by 0 bases and the J gene end by 4 bases; junction bases not matched to a gene: 6. There are 15 residues in the CDR3. Germline V gene data show CDR1 as SGDLS and CDR2 as YYNGEE. In nucleotides, the CDR3 is TGTGCCAGCAGCGTAGGTCCAGGGGGAAGCTATGGCTACACCTTC. Protein sequence: CASSVGPGGSYGYTF.

This clone occurred once. This chain joins TRBV7-2 and TRBJ2-5; D possibly corresponds to TRBD1 (5 bases). The CDR3 sequence is 14 residues long. Trimming removed 3 bases at V and 4 bases at J, with 12 bases between. CDR1 is SGHTA and CDR2 is FQGNSA in the germline V gene. The DNA for the CDR3 is TGTGCCAGCAGCTTCAACTCGCAGGGAGAGACCCAGTACTTC. Its translation: CASSFNSQGETQYF.

V is TRBV7-2 and J is TRBJ2-1; 10 nucleotides align to TRBD2. The V and J ends lost 1 base and 4 bases, in that order; junction bases with no gene match: 7. The CDR3 runs to 17 residues. The germline gives CDR1 SGHTA, CDR2 FQGNSA. CDR3 amino acids: CASSLEGSGGPYNEQFF. CDR3 nucleotides: TGTGCCAGCAGCTTAGAGGGTAGCGGGGGGCCTTACAATGAGCAGTTCTTC. The full variable domain, completed using reference TRBV7-2 and TRBJ2-1, is GAGVSQSPSNKVTEKGKDVELRCDPISGHTALYWYRQSLGQGLEFLIYFQGNSAPDKSGLPSDRFSAERTGGSVSTLTIQRTQQEDSAVYLCASSLEGSGGPYNEQFFGPGTRLTVL.

V gene TRBV11-1 combines with J gene TRBJ2-7; D is possibly TRBD2 (6 bases). This CDR3 comprises 15 residues. CDR1 and CDR2 (germline): SGHAT, FQDESV (reference sequence). Trimming removed 2 bases from V and 2 bases from J, with 13 bases in between. In nucleotides, the CDR3 is TGTGCCAGCAGCTTAAGTGGCGGGGTGCCCTACGAGCAGTACTTC. It is translated as CASSLSGGVPYEQYF. The full variable domain, its missing parts supplied by reference TRBV11-1 and TRBJ2-7, is EAEVAQSPRYKITEKSQAVAFWCDPISGHATLYWYRQILGQGPELLVQFQDESVVDDSQLPKDRFSAERLKGVDSTLKIQPAELGDSAMYLCASSLSGGVPYEQYFGPGTRLTVT.

This sequence joins TRBV5-8 and TRBJ2-6; perhaps TRBD2 as D (5 bases). The CDR3 covers 16 residues. Per germline, CDR1 SGHTS and CDR2 YDEGEE. V lost 0 bases and J 0 bases, leaving 7 bases between the germline ends. CDR3 coding DNA: TGTGCCAGCAGCTTGGTAGGAGGCTCTGGGGCCAACGTCCTGACTTTC. This gives the protein CASSLVGGSGANVLTF.

Only one count was recorded for this clone. The V call is TRBV5-4, the J call TRBJ1-1; 8 bases align to TRBD1. The CDR3 extends over 14 amino acids. Germline lookup yields CDR1 SGHNT and CDR2 YYREEE (reference sequence). The V gene end was trimmed by 4 bases and the J gene end by 10 bases; junction bases not matched to a gene: 12. CDR3 nucleotide sequence: TGTGCCAGCAGCATTGAAGCAGGGGGCCAGCGAGCTTTCTTT. Encoded protein: CASSIEAGGQRAFF.

In its sample, this clone was seen a few times. This chain joins TRBV6-2 or TRBV6-3 and TRBJ1-2; 8 bases map to TRBD1. After removal of 4 bases from V and 7 bases from J, the junction contained 2 bases not matched to a gene. The germline V gene encodes CDR1 MNHEY and CDR2 SVGEGT. The CDR3 is 12 amino acids. Written as DNA, the CDR3 is TGTGCCAGCAGTTTTGGACAGGGTGGCTACACCTTC. Translating gives CASSFGQGGYTF.

The gene calls are TRBV2 and TRBJ1-5; tentative D call: TRBD1 (5 bases). This CDR3 spans 14 amino acids. Between the trimmed V and J ends, which lost 6 bases and 4 bases, there was a span of 13 bases. Germline CDR1 is SNHLY and CDR2 is FYNNEI. The CDR3: CASSLDSFNQPQHF. CDR3 bases: TGTGCCAGCAGCCTTGACAGTTTTAATCAGCCCCAGCATTTT.

The V call is TRBV11-1, the J call TRBJ1-1; D call uncertain. Trimming took 1 base from V and 1 from J, leaving 10 bases between them. This CDR3 is 15 amino acids long. The V gene's germline CDR1 is SGHAT and CDR2 FQDESV (reference sequence). The CDR3 here is CASSLEGGWNTEAFF. The CDR3 region has the DNA TGTGCCAGCAGCTTAGAAGGAGGGTGGAACACTGAAGCTTTCTTT.

The table lists this clone with a few counts. The J gene is TRBJ1-1, the V gene TRBV19; D might be TRBD1 (5 bases). V lost 5 bases and J 1 base, leaving 11 bases between the germline ends. Germline V lookup: CDR1 LNHDA, CDR2 SQIVND (reference sequence). The CDR3 has 14 amino acids. CDR3 sequence: CASSPETANTEAFF. CDR3 nucleotides: TGTGCCAGTAGTCCCGAGACAGCGAACACTGAAGCTTTCTTT.

The chain combines TRBV18 with TRBJ1-6; no reliable D call. V was cut by 8 bases and J by 5 bases, with 16 bases left in between. CDR1 and CDR2 (germline): KGHSH, LQKENI. This CDR3 is 15 amino acids long. The CDR3 sequence: CASAEAINNNSPLHF. In DNA form, the CDR3 reads TGTGCCAGCGCGGAAGCAATCAATAATAATTCACCCCTCCACTTT.

There are a few counts of this clone. This chain links TRBV19 with TRBJ1-5, with D maybe TRBD1 (5 bases). The germline CDR1 and CDR2 sequences are LNHDA and SQIVND (reference sequence). The CDR3 totals 17 residues. The V end lost 3 bases, the J end lost 0 bases, and 15 bases lay between the germline ends. CDR3 nucleotide sequence: TGTGCCAGTAGTATGATGGGGCAGCCTCTTAGCAATCAGCCCCAGCATTTT. Encoded protein: CASSMMGQPLSNQPQHF.

The chain is built from TRBV15 and TRBJ1-2; 7 positions agree with TRBD1. The CDR3 is made up of 16 amino acids. Germline trimming cut 0 bases from V and 0 bases from J; bases unmatched to any gene: 4. Germline V gene data show CDR1 as LNHNV and CDR2 as YYDKDF (reference sequence). The CDR3 DNA sequence: TGTGCCACCAGCAGAGAACTGGACAGGCCTAACTATGGCTACACCTTC. Residues: CATSRELDRPNYGYTF.

This clone was observed a handful of times. This sequence joins TRBV6-5 and TRBJ1-5; 10 nucleotides match TRBD1. Trimming removed 5 bases from V and 7 bases from J; junction bases left unmatched: 2. CDR1 is MNHEY and CDR2 is SVGAGI in the germline V gene. This CDR3 is 13 amino acids long. The CDR3 region is CASSQDRGQPQHF. CDR3 DNA sequence: TGTGCCAGCAGTCAGGACAGGGGGCAGCCCCAGCATTTT.

The chain links TRBV5-1 to TRBJ2-1; TRBD1 matches at 7 bases. The CDR3 has 15 amino acids. Germline-derived CDR1 and CDR2 are SGHRS and YFSETQ. Unmatched junction bases numbered 6, after V lost 6 bases and J lost 0 bases. The CDR3 coding sequence is TGCGCCAGCAAGGCACAGGGGATCTCCTACAATGAGCAGTTCTTC. This translates into CASKAQGISYNEQFF.

This chain links TRBV6-5 with TRBJ1-2, with no clear D. This CDR3 comprises 14 residues. Germline V gene lookup returns CDR1 MNHEY and CDR2 SVGAGI. Trimming left V 4 bases short and J 1 base short, with 10 bases between. The DNA of the CDR3 is TGTGCCAGCAGTTCAATCAGGAATAACTATGGCTACACCTTC. Its translation: CASSSIRNNYGYTF.

V usage is TRBV3-1 (or the pseudogene TRBV3-2) and J usage is TRBJ1-2, with D possibly matching TRBD1 (5 bases). This CDR3 comprises 12 residues. Germline assignment: CDR1 LGHDT and CDR2 YNNKEL (reference sequence). V was cut by 8 bases and J by 3 bases, with 10 bases left in between. This CDR3 reads CASGQGDYGYTF. The CDR3 DNA reads TGTGCCAGCGGTCAGGGCGACTATGGCTACACCTTC.

The gene calls are TRBV5-1 and TRBJ2-3; 13 bases align to TRBD2. Germline V gene lookup returns CDR1 SGHRS and CDR2 YFSETQ. The V gene end was trimmed by 3 bases and the J gene end by 2 bases; junction bases not matched to a gene: 6. CDR3 length: 17 amino acids. The CDR3 protein is CASSSGLAGEFTDTQYF. CDR3 DNA sequence: TGCGCCAGCAGCTCCGGACTAGCGGGGGAATTCACAGATACGCAGTATTTT.

The rearrangement links TRBV7-9 to TRBJ1-1; D not certain. The CDR3 length is 13 residues. V was trimmed by 1 base and J by 7 bases, leaving 10 bases between them. CDR1 is SEHNR, CDR2 FQNEAQ, per germline (reference sequence). In DNA form, the CDR3 reads TGTGCCAGCAGCTTAGAATTGGCAGGTGAAGCTTTCTTT. Amino acids: CASSLELAGEAFF.